This T cell receptor (beta chain) derives from a study of T-cell memory formation after mild COVID-19. Study context: The study found TCR clusters largely donor specific. Findings and caveats of the study: Unconfirmed was the SARS-CoV-2 specificity of second-wave clones that peaked on day 37.

The CDR3 loop spans 15 amino acids. Trimming at V came to 1 base and at J to 3 bases, leaving 2 bases not matched to a gene. Germline V gene lookup returns CDR1 LNHNV and CDR2 YYDKDF (reference sequence). Worth noting for this clonotype: Its specificity is not known.

From the 5' RACE reads, TCRdb called clonotypes with MiXCR, one entry per CDR3 protein. The table includes 350,000 to 450,000 distinct CDR3 sequences, 20% detected once. The chain couples TRBV15 to TRBJ2-3; TRBD1 matches at 9 bases. The receptor was derived from an adult woman who had mild COVID-19 (a few samples of this study predate the infection). Cell type and time point are not known. The sample comprised PBMCs or a T cell subset sorted from them (not recorded which). This CDR3 reads CATSRGGQGTDTQYF. CDR3 sequence (DNA): TGTGCCACCAGCAGAGGAGGACAGGGGACAGATACGCAGTATTTT.